This T cell receptor (beta chain) was retrieved from a study of T-cell memory formation after mild COVID-19. CDR3 length: 12 residues. Looked up from germline, CDR1 is DFQATT and CDR2 is SNEGSKA (reference sequence). V was cut by 4 bases and J by 11 bases, with 17 bases left in between. Using its own MiXCR run on the 5' RACE reads, TCRdb lists one record per CDR3 protein. The data show roughly 550,000 distinct CDR3 sequences, about 20% seen once. The receptor was derived from an adult woman who had mild COVID-19 (a few samples of this study predate the infection). Cell type and time point are not known. The chain uses TRBV20-1 and TRBJ2-5; a possible D gene is TRBD2 (6 bases). The sample was PBMCs or a T cell subset sorted from them (not recorded which). This CDR3 reads CSAIPAGVRQYF. The DNA of the CDR3 is TGCAGTGCTATCCCAGCGGGCGTTCGGCAGTACTTC.